This T cell receptor (beta chain) was identified in a study of vaccination effects on CD4 cells after COVID-19. Turning to the study itself: Two doses of BNT162b2 or mRNA-1273 vaccine were administered to participants. Specimens were obtained from a couple of convalescent patients 16 days and one week prior to vaccination.

The study, taken as a whole, reports: By a late point after vaccination, infection- and vaccine-induced clones had shrunk markedly through clonal contraction.

The V and J ends lost 6 bases and 3 bases, in that order; junction bases with no gene match: 8. The CDR3 has 16 residues. CDR1 is SGDLS and CDR2 is YYNGEE in the germline V gene. Upon completion of about eleven days in culture, CD4+ T cells were isolated. Turning to this clone: Its target is unknown.

Sequencing was performed with immunoSEQ multiplex PCR; in TCRdb, only in-frame clones are kept and a portion is missing. The data contain approximately 47,000 clones, 70% to 80% of them singletons. The TCR originated in a human donor who had a prior SARS-CoV-2 infection. The V call is TRBV9, the J call TRBJ2-1, with TRBD1 identical over 11 bases. Sequences were derived from CD4+ T cells from PBMCs cultured without peptide, sampled before COVID-19 vaccination. The CDR3 loop reads CASTPPGTGGYNEQFF. The CDR3 DNA reads as TGTGCCAGCACCCCTCCCGGGACAGGGGGCTACAATGAGCAGTTCTTC.